Sequencing of this TCR beta chain was carried out in a study of cytomegalovirus exposure and HLA in healthy donors. Study-wide results and limits: For TCR beta chains, V- and J-gene trimming was later linked to a missense DCLRE1C variant.

This PCR relied on a set of 60 Vbeta primers and 13 Jbeta primers. The data were produced by immunoSEQ multiplex PCR, yet TCRdb's version contains in-frame clones alone and is incomplete. Here the sample spans more than 85,000 clones, 9.4% being singletons. This clone occurred a few times. Its antigen is unidentified. Healthy people donating bone marrow made up the donors. The CDR3 loop spans 13 amino acids. CDR1 is LNHDA, CDR2 SQIVND, per germline (reference sequence). The clonotype originates from a man in his fifties in good health and CMV-seropositive. The sequencing input was PBMCs. The genes are TRBV19 and TRBJ2-5, with 9 positions matching TRBD1. The J call is doubtful: the DNA matches TRBJ2-7 better. CDR3 in DNA: TGTGCCAGCAATCGACAGGGGGACGACGAGCAGTACTTC. It translates to CASNRQGDDEQYF.